The source of this T cell receptor (beta chain) is a study of OX40 agonist ivuxolimab in advanced cancers. About the research overall: The treatment was a fully human IgG2 OX40 agonist, ivuxolimab.

Using immunoSEQ multiplex PCR, the repertoire was profiled, and TCRdb retains in-frame clones only, with some absent. Of 50,000 to 70,000 clones detected, around 85% appear once; the ten largest clones hold about 3.7%. Germline CDR1 reads LGHNA; CDR2 reads YSLEER. This CDR3 is built from 14 residues. The V gene end was trimmed by 6 bases and the J gene end by 1 base; junction bases not matched to a gene: 3. The TCR was taken from an adult with an advanced solid tumor such as melanoma, head and neck, liver or kidney cancer. The source material was CD4+ or CD8+ T cells sorted from blood, sampled in a trial of the OX40 agonist ivuxolimab. The V gene is TRBV4-3, the J gene TRBJ2-1; TRBD2 matches at 7 bases. This CDR3 is CASSLGGSYNEQFF. CDR3 in DNA: TGCGCCAGCAGTCTCGGGGGGTCCTACAATGAGCAGTTCTTC.